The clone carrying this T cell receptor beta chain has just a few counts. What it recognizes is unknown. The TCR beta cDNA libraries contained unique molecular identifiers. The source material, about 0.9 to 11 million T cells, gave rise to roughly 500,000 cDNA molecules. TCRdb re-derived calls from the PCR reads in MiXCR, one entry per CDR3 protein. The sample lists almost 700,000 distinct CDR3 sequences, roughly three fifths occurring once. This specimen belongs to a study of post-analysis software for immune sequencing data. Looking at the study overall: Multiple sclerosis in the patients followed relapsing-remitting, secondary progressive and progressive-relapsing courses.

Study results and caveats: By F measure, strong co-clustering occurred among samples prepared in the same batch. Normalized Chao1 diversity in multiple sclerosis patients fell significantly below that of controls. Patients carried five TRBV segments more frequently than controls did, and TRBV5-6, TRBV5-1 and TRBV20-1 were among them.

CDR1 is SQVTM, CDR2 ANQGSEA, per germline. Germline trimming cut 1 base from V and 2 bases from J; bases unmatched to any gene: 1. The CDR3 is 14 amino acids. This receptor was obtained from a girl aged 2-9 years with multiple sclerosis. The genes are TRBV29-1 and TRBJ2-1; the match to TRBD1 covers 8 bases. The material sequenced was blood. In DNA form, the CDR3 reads TGCAGCGTTGAAGGACAGGGGACCTACAATGAGCAGTTCTTC. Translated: CSVEGQGTYNEQFF.